The 17 T cell receptor beta chains below were found in one sample sequenced in a study of blood T cells in healthy people across ages. A second PCR, run for roughly 6 to 11 cycles, used a sample-barcoded 5' primer plus a J-beta primer mix. TCRdb used MiXCR to reprocess the 5' RACE reads, holding one entry per CDR3 protein. Here the sample spans roughly 800,000 distinct CDR3 sequences, about 26% being singletons. The same specimen was also included in a second study, on T cells of mothers and their children.

What was sequenced was blood. Receptor source: a boy under 18 in good health.

J is TRBJ2-5 and V is TRBV27; perhaps TRBD1 as D (5 bases). The CDR3 length is 14 residues. Trimming shortened V by 5 bases and J by 1 base, and 11 bases separated the two germline ends. Germline CDR1 and CDR2: MNHEY and SMNVEV (reference sequence). CDR3: CASSTQAAQETQYF. In DNA form, the CDR3 reads TGTGCCAGCAGTACACAGGCAGCCCAAGAGACCCAGTACTTC.

This clonotype was detected only a few times. This chain joins TRBV10-2 and TRBJ2-5, with 15 nucleotides matching TRBD2. The J call may be mistaken, given a closer DNA end match to TRBJ2-7. Per germline, CDR1 WSHSY and CDR2 SAAADI. CDR3 length: 16 residues. The CDR3 loop is CASRGTSGGSSYEQYF. DNA of the CDR3: TGCGCCAGCAGAGGGACTAGCGGGGGGAGCTCCTACGAGCAGTACTTC.

This clonotype was seen more than once but under ten times. The rearrangement links TRBV7-7 to TRBJ2-7, with D perhaps TRBD1 (5 bases). Trimming stripped 5 bases from V and 6 bases from J, with 14 bases between. This CDR3 spans 13 amino acids. Germline-derived CDR1 and CDR2 are SSHAT and FNYEAQ (reference sequence). The CDR3 nucleotides read TGTGCCAGCAGCCAGACAGTTTTCGGCGAGCAGTACTTC. Translated, it gives CASSQTVFGEQYF.

This clonotype has only a few counts. This sequence joins TRBV11-2 and TRBJ2-7, with D perhaps matching TRBD1 (5 bases). V lost 2 bases and J lost 5, with 19 bases in between. CDR1 SGHAT and CDR2 FQNNGV come from the germline V gene. This CDR3 has 16 amino acids. CDR3: CASSLFIAGLSDEQYF. CDR3 in DNA: TGTGCCAGCAGCTTATTTATCGCAGGGTTGTCCGACGAGCAGTACTTC.

J is TRBJ1-6 and V is TRBV2; 7 bases are a match to TRBD1. The V segment lost 8 bases and the J segment 0 bases; nucleotides outside the gene matches: 16. CDR3 length: 19 amino acids. Per the germline V gene, CDR1 is SNHLY and CDR2 is FYNNEI. CDR3 loop: CASSRPGQHRSSYNSPLHF. The CDR3 DNA reads TGTGCCAGCTCTCGACCGGGACAGCATCGAAGCTCCTATAATTCACCCCTCCACTTT.

This clonotype was seen more than once but under ten times. The chain couples TRBV5-1 to TRBJ2-2; D possibly corresponds to TRBD1 (5 bases). CDR3 size: 17 residues. Germline lookup yields CDR1 SGHRS and CDR2 YFSETQ. V lost 1 base to trimming and J lost 4 bases, with 17 bases between them. The CDR3 spells CASSLLGQGIVTGELFF. CDR3 coding DNA: TGCGCCAGCAGCTTGTTGGGCCAGGGAATTGTCACCGGGGAGCTGTTTTTT.

The rearrangement uses TRBV6-5 and TRBJ2-5; TRBD1 aligns across 12 bases. The CDR3 runs 16 residues. Germline V lookup: CDR1 MNHEY, CDR2 SVGAGI. J gave up 4 bases and V 2 bases, and 5 bases lay outside the gene matches. Written as DNA, the CDR3 is TGTGCCAGCAGTTACGGGGACAGGGGGCGAGGAGAGACCCAGTACTTC. Translated, it gives CASSYGDRGRGETQYF.

This sequence joins TRBV2 and TRBJ2-2, with D uncertain. Deletions cut 10 bases from V and 0 bases from J, with 15 bases between. This CDR3 is built from 15 residues. The germline gives CDR1 SNHLY, CDR2 FYNNEI. The CDR3 DNA reads TGTGCCACCGCTGGGGTACTGGCGAACACCGGGGAGCTGTTTTTT. Protein product: CATAGVLANTGELFF.

A single count supports this clonotype. The V gene is TRBV10-3, the J gene TRBJ2-3; possibly TRBD1 or TRBD2 for D (5 bases each). Between the trimmed V and J ends, which lost 10 bases and 2 bases, there was a span of 13 bases. The CDR3 extends over 13 amino acids. Per germline, CDR1 ENHRY and CDR2 SYGVKD. In DNA form, the CDR3 reads TGTGCCACCCTCGGGACCTCCACAGATACGCAGTATTTT. It specifies CATLGTSTDTQYF.

The genes are TRBV3-1 and TRBJ1-2; possible D gene TRBD1, 5 bases. V lost 4 bases and J lost 5, with 14 bases in between. CDR3 size: 14 residues. CDR1 and CDR2 from the germline V gene are LGHDT and YNNKEL (reference sequence). CDR3 nucleotides: TGTGCCAGCAGCCCCAGGGCGGGAGAGTATGGCTACACCTTC. It translates to CASSPRAGEYGYTF.

A few counts support this clonotype. The genes are TRBV4-1 and TRBJ1-1; D unclear. This CDR3 comprises 15 residues. Germline loops: CDR1 MGHRA, CDR2 YSYEKL. The V end was cut by 0 bases, the J end by 0 bases, with 8 bases between. DNA for the CDR3: TGCGCCAGCAGCCAAGATGGCGGGTTGAACACTGAAGCTTTCTTT. This codes for CASSQDGGLNTEAFF.

This clonotype showed up just a few times. The chain links TRBV28 to TRBJ2-5, with D perhaps given as TRBD1 or TRBD2 (5 bases each). This CDR3 has 15 residues. Trimming cost V 8 bases and J 7 bases, with 23 bases left between them. Per germline, CDR1 MDHEN and CDR2 SYDVKM. The CDR3 sequence is CASGGVGTTERTQYF. CDR3 DNA sequence: TGTGCCAGCGGTGGCGTCGGGACGACGGAGCGGACCCAGTACTTC.

This clonotype has a handful of counts. V and J are TRBV2 and TRBJ2-5; 7 bases agree with TRBD2. Looked up from germline, CDR1 is SNHLY and CDR2 is FYNNEI. CDR3 size: 14 residues. V lost 6 bases and J lost 1; bases outside the gene matches: 5. The CDR3 DNA reads as TGTGCCAGCAGCCTCGGGAGGTTCCAAGAGACCCAGTACTTC. Amino acids: CASSLGRFQETQYF.

This clonotype was detected only a few times. This sequence joins TRBV12-3 or TRBV12-4 and TRBJ1-1, with D perhaps TRBD1 (5 bases). This CDR3 has 16 amino acids. V gave up 6 bases and J gave up 2 bases, with 19 bases separating them. The CDR3 DNA is TGTGCCAGCAGCCCCGAAGGGGTGAGGGGCAACACTGAAGCTTTCTTT. Its protein product is CASSPEGVRGNTEAFF.

This chain links TRBV15 with TRBJ2-5; 9 positions agree with TRBD2. The CDR3 consists of 16 residues. V was pared by 1 base and J by 5 bases, with 8 bases of the junction left unmatched. Germline CDR1 is LNHNV and CDR2 is YYDKDF (reference sequence). The chain's CDR3 is CATSRVAGGRSETQYF. CDR3 DNA: TGTGCCACCAGCAGAGTGGCGGGGGGGCGTTCGGAGACCCAGTACTTC.

As DNA, the CDR3 is TGTGCCAGCAGTGTGTTCCGGGACAGGGAGATACAAGAGACCCAGTACTTC. Encoded protein: CASSVFRDREIQETQYF. V usage is TRBV25-1 and J usage is TRBJ2-5; 9 bases align to TRBD1. Germline loops: CDR1 MGHDK, CDR2 SYGVNS. The junction had 11 bases not matched to a gene; V was cut back by 4 bases and J by 2 bases. The CDR3 sequence is 17 residues long. The full variable domain, its missing parts supplied by reference TRBV25-1 and TRBJ2-5, is EADIYQTPRYLVIGTGKKITLECSQTMGHDKMYWYQQDPGMELHLIHYSYGVNSTEKGDLSSESTVSRIRTEHFPLTLESARPSHTSQYLCASSVFRDREIQETQYFGPGTRLLVL.

This clonotype has just a few counts. V and J are TRBV5-1 and TRBJ2-5; TRBD2 matches 7 bases. With V trimmed by 1 base and J by 1 base, 7 bases remained unmatched. The CDR3 spans 16 residues. Germline CDR1 and CDR2: SGHRS and YFSETQ. This CDR3 is CASSLYGAGLQETQYF. CDR3 DNA: TGCGCCAGCAGCTTGTATGGAGCGGGACTCCAAGAGACCCAGTACTTC.